A selection of T cell receptor beta chains follows, all from one sample in a study of T-cell memory formation after mild COVID-19. TCRdb used MiXCR to reprocess the 5' RACE reads, holding one entry per CDR3 protein. The sample comprises 210,000 or so distinct CDR3 sequences, roughly a tenth of which are singletons, and approximately 3% rests with the top ten. Source material: PBMCs or a T cell subset sorted from them (not recorded which). Receptors were obtained from a man younger than 30 who had mild COVID-19 (a few samples of this study predate the infection). Cell type and time point are not known. CDR3s include the opening cysteine and the closing phenylalanine or tryptophan. The D gene is left open where the match is weak. Size is omitted from some rows. Given values are once, few, many or a class for expanded clones.

D gene: NA; J gene: TRBJ2-4; V gene: TRBV5-1; clone size: few; CDR3 protein: CASSFDQNIQYF; CDR3 DNA: TGCGCCAGCAGCTTCGACCAGAACATTCAGTACTTC
D gene: TRBD1; J gene: TRBJ2-5; V gene: TRBV5-1; clone size: NA; CDR3 protein: CASSWGQGAEETQYF; CDR3 DNA: TGCGCCAGCAGCTGGGGACAGGGGGCCGAAGAGACCCAGTACTTC
D gene: TRBD2; J gene: TRBJ2-1; V gene: TRBV20-1; clone size: NA; CDR3 protein: CSARASGIYNEQFF; CDR3 DNA: TGCAGTGCTAGGGCTAGCGGGATCTACAATGAGCAGTTCTTC
D gene: NA; J gene: TRBJ1-1; V gene: TRBV5-5; clone size: few; CDR3 protein: CASSGITGSNTEAFF; CDR3 DNA: TGTGCCAGCAGCGGGATTACAGGGTCGAACACTGAAGCTTTCTTT
D gene: TRBD2; J gene: TRBJ2-1; V gene: TRBV11-1; clone size: NA; CDR3 protein: CASRSTGISGGPSYNEQFF; CDR3 DNA: TGTGCCAGCAGGTCTACAGGGATCAGCGGGGGACCCTCCTACAATGAGCAGTTCTTC
D gene: TRBD2; J gene: TRBJ2-1; V gene: TRBV12-3/TRBV12-4; clone size: NA; CDR3 protein: CASTGTSAYNEQFF; CDR3 DNA: TGTGCCAGCACCGGGACTAGCGCTTACAATGAGCAGTTCTTC
D gene: TRBD2; J gene: TRBJ2-1; V gene: TRBV11-2; clone size: few; CDR3 protein: CASSGPGLAGGPQDNEQFF; CDR3 DNA: TGTGCCAGCAGCGGTCCGGGACTAGCGGGGGGGCCCCAGGACAATGAGCAGTTCTTC
D gene: TRBD2; J gene: TRBJ2-1; V gene: TRBV5-1; clone size: many; CDR3 protein: CASSASGVTYNEQFF; CDR3 DNA: TGCGCCAGCAGCGCAAGCGGGGTCACCTACAATGAGCAGTTCTTC
D gene: TRBD2; J gene: TRBJ2-2; V gene: TRBV4-3; clone size: NA; CDR3 protein: CASRCGDSGGTGELFF; CDR3 DNA: TGCGCCAGCAGGTGCGGCGATAGCGGGGGGACCGGGGAGCTGTTTTTT
D gene: NA; J gene: TRBJ1-1; V gene: TRBV7-2; clone size: few; CDR3 protein: CASSLDGFEAFF; CDR3 DNA: TGTGCCAGCAGCCTGGACGGTTTTGAAGCTTTCTTT
D gene: NA; J gene: TRBJ1-3; V gene: TRBV7-6; clone size: few; CDR3 protein: CASSPIWGEKRNTIYF; CDR3 DNA: TGTGCCAGCAGCCCGATTTGGGGGGAGAAAAGAAACACCATATATTTT
D gene: NA; J gene: TRBJ1-1; V gene: TRBV5-1; clone size: few; CDR3 protein: CASSLQGSGTEAFF; CDR3 DNA: TGCGCCAGCAGCTTGCAGGGGAGTGGGACTGAAGCTTTCTTT
D gene: NA; J gene: TRBJ2-3; V gene: TRBV29-1; clone size: many; CDR3 protein: CSVAPAARDTQYF; CDR3 DNA: TGCAGCGTTGCCCCAGCGGCTCGGGATACGCAGTATTTT
D gene: NA; J gene: TRBJ2-1; V gene: TRBV18; clone size: many; CDR3 protein: CASSPPGAGQQFF; CDR3 DNA: TGTGCCAGCTCACCACCGGGGGCAGGGCAGCAGTTCTTC
D gene: NA; J gene: TRBJ1-6; V gene: TRBV19; clone size: few; CDR3 protein: CASSAGGAWSPLHF; CDR3 DNA: TGTGCCAGTAGTGCCGGGGGGGCTTGGTCACCCCTCCACTTT
D gene: TRBD1; J gene: TRBJ1-1; V gene: TRBV7-6; clone size: NA; CDR3 protein: CASSSRQGMNTEAFF; CDR3 DNA: TGTGCCAGCAGCTCCAGACAGGGTATGAACACTGAAGCTTTCTTT
D gene: NA; J gene: TRBJ2-7; V gene: TRBV6-2/TRBV6-3; clone size: NA; CDR3 protein: CASSEPSLYEQYF; CDR3 DNA: TGTGCCAGCAGTGAGCCCTCCCTCTACGAGCAGTACTTC
D gene: NA; J gene: TRBJ2-7; V gene: TRBV2; clone size: few; CDR3 protein: CASRRGFYEQYF; CDR3 DNA: TGTGCCAGCAGAAGGGGGTTCTACGAGCAGTACTTC
D gene: NA; J gene: TRBJ2-3; V gene: TRBV5-1; clone size: few; CDR3 protein: CASSDPGTGPDTQYF; CDR3 DNA: TGCGCCAGCAGCGATCCGGGGACTGGCCCCGATACGCAGTATTTT
D gene: TRBD1; J gene: TRBJ2-5; V gene: TRBV11-1; clone size: few; CDR3 protein: CASSRDRGSETQYF; CDR3 DNA: TGTGCCAGCAGCCGGGACAGGGGTTCTGAGACCCAGTACTTC
D gene: NA; J gene: TRBJ2-2; V gene: TRBV3-1; clone size: few; CDR3 protein: CASSPPWGAATGELFF; CDR3 DNA: TGTGCCAGCAGCCCCCCGTGGGGGGCGGCCACCGGGGAGCTGTTTTTT
D gene: NA; J gene: TRBJ1-1; V gene: TRBV2; clone size: NA; CDR3 protein: CASRTSKDTEAFF; CDR3 DNA: TGTGCCAGCCGAACTTCCAAGGACACTGAAGCTTTCTTT
D gene: NA; J gene: TRBJ2-3; V gene: TRBV4-3; clone size: NA; CDR3 protein: CASSLIRGFTDTQYF; CDR3 DNA: TGCGCCAGCAGCCTGATCCGGGGATTCACAGATACGCAGTATTTT
D gene: NA; J gene: TRBJ1-1; V gene: TRBV5-1; clone size: few; CDR3 protein: CASSLRTGSTEAFF; CDR3 DNA: TGCGCCAGCAGCTTGAGAACAGGGTCCACTGAAGCTTTCTTT
D gene: NA; J gene: TRBJ1-1; V gene: TRBV7-9; clone size: many; CDR3 protein: CASTPGGTATEAFF; CDR3 DNA: TGTGCCAGCACCCCTGGGGGTACGGCCACTGAAGCTTTCTTT
D gene: NA; J gene: TRBJ2-2; V gene: TRBV5-5; clone size: many; CDR3 protein: CATPRQGPVTGELFF; CDR3 DNA: TGTGCCACTCCTCGGCAGGGGCCAGTCACCGGGGAGCTGTTTTTT
D gene: TRBD1; J gene: TRBJ2-1; V gene: TRBV5-1; clone size: few; CDR3 protein: CASSLAVTGGNEQFF; CDR3 DNA: TGCGCCAGCAGCTTGGCAGTGACAGGGGGCAATGAGCAGTTCTTC
D gene: NA; J gene: TRBJ1-6; V gene: TRBV6-2/TRBV6-3; clone size: NA; CDR3 protein: CASSLQPTGLNNSPLHF; CDR3 DNA: TGTGCCAGCAGTCTCCAGCCTACGGGACTCAATAATTCACCCCTCCACTTT
D gene: NA; J gene: TRBJ2-1; V gene: TRBV7-9; clone size: many; CDR3 protein: CASTAMGLFSDEQFF; CDR3 DNA: TGTGCCAGCACCGCAATGGGTCTATTCTCGGATGAGCAGTTCTTC
D gene: TRBD1; J gene: TRBJ1-5; V gene: TRBV20-1; clone size: few; CDR3 protein: CSAFSTGQGNQPQHF; CDR3 DNA: TGCAGTGCTTTCTCGACGGGACAGGGGAATCAGCCCCAGCATTTT
D gene: NA; J gene: TRBJ1-1; V gene: TRBV5-1; clone size: NA; CDR3 protein: CASSPRGGRTVNTEAFF; CDR3 DNA: TGCGCCAGCAGCCCCCGCGGAGGGCGGACGGTGAACACTGAAGCTTTCTTT
D gene: NA; J gene: TRBJ2-5; V gene: TRBV18; clone size: NA; CDR3 protein: CASSAGSQETQYF; CDR3 DNA: TGTGCCAGCTCCGCCGGCAGCCAAGAGACCCAGTACTTC
D gene: NA; J gene: TRBJ2-1; V gene: TRBV5-6; clone size: NA; CDR3 protein: CASSLYREVNEQFF; CDR3 DNA: TGTGCCAGCAGCTTGTACAGGGAGGTAAATGAGCAGTTCTTC
D gene: NA; J gene: TRBJ2-7; V gene: TRBV5-1; clone size: NA; CDR3 protein: CASSGRVDSGLSYEQYF; CDR3 DNA: TGCGCCAGCAGCGGCCGGGTTGATTCAGGGCTGTCTTACGAGCAGTACTTC
D gene: NA; J gene: TRBJ2-3; V gene: TRBV4-3; clone size: few; CDR3 protein: CASSQVWGALDTQYF; CDR3 DNA: TGCGCCAGCAGTCAAGTCTGGGGGGCCCTTGATACGCAGTATTTT
D gene: NA; J gene: TRBJ2-5; V gene: TRBV4-3; clone size: few; CDR3 protein: CASSQGFTFETQYF; CDR3 DNA: TGCGCCAGCAGCCAAGGGTTCACGTTCGAGACCCAGTACTTC
D gene: NA; J gene: TRBJ2-5; V gene: TRBV7-2; clone size: NA; CDR3 protein: CASSFKPETQYF; CDR3 DNA: TGTGCCAGCAGCTTCAAACCGGAGACCCAGTACTTC
D gene: TRBD2; J gene: TRBJ2-1; V gene: TRBV30; clone size: NA; CDR3 protein: CAWSRSGTSGSNEQFF; CDR3 DNA: TGTGCCTGGAGTCGATCCGGGACTAGCGGTAGCAATGAGCAGTTCTTC
D gene: TRBD1; J gene: TRBJ1-6; V gene: TRBV2; clone size: few; CDR3 protein: CASREGGFSSPLHF; CDR3 DNA: TGTGCCAGCAGGGAAGGGGGCTTCAGCTCACCCCTCCACTTT
D gene: NA; J gene: TRBJ2-5; V gene: TRBV5-1; clone size: NA; CDR3 protein: CASSLGYGRETQYF; CDR3 DNA: TGCGCCAGCAGCTTGGGTTACGGGCGGGAGACCCAGTACTTC
D gene: NA; J gene: TRBJ1-5; V gene: TRBV4-1; clone size: NA; CDR3 protein: CASSLTQDQPQHF; CDR3 DNA: TGCGCCAGCAGCCTCACGCAGGATCAGCCCCAGCATTTT
D gene: NA; J gene: TRBJ2-1; V gene: TRBV7-2; clone size: few; CDR3 protein: CASSPWDNNEQFF; CDR3 DNA: TGTGCCAGCAGCCCCTGGGACAACAATGAGCAGTTCTTC
D gene: NA; J gene: TRBJ1-3; V gene: TRBV7-2; clone size: NA; CDR3 protein: CASSFARRSGNTIYF; CDR3 DNA: TGTGCCAGCAGCTTTGCTCGGCGCTCTGGAAACACCATATATTTT
D gene: NA; J gene: TRBJ2-2; V gene: TRBV6-6; clone size: many; CDR3 protein: CASIRDSSGTGELFF; CDR3 DNA: TGTGCCAGCATTCGGGACTCGAGCGGCACCGGGGAGCTGTTTTTT
D gene: NA; J gene: TRBJ2-1; V gene: TRBV5-6; clone size: few; CDR3 protein: CASSLVSVDEQFF; CDR3 DNA: TGTGCCAGCAGCTTGGTGAGCGTCGATGAGCAGTTCTTC
D gene: NA; J gene: TRBJ2-5; V gene: TRBV5-1; clone size: few; CDR3 protein: CASSLQHWPRETQYF; CDR3 DNA: TGCGCCAGCAGCTTACAACACTGGCCTAGAGAGACCCAGTACTTC
D gene: NA; J gene: TRBJ2-4; V gene: TRBV6-2/TRBV6-3; clone size: NA; CDR3 protein: CASSDGQAIQYF; CDR3 DNA: TGTGCCAGCAGTGACGGACAAGCCATTCAGTACTTC
D gene: NA; J gene: TRBJ2-3; V gene: TRBV7-8; clone size: many; CDR3 protein: CASSPPSRGPLTDTQYF; CDR3 DNA: TGTGCCAGCAGCCCGCCTTCGCGGGGCCCTCTCACAGATACGCAGTATTTT
D gene: NA; J gene: TRBJ2-3; V gene: TRBV20-1; clone size: few; CDR3 protein: CSARSRPADTDTQYF; CDR3 DNA: TGCAGTGCTAGAAGTCGGCCTGCCGACACAGATACGCAGTATTTT